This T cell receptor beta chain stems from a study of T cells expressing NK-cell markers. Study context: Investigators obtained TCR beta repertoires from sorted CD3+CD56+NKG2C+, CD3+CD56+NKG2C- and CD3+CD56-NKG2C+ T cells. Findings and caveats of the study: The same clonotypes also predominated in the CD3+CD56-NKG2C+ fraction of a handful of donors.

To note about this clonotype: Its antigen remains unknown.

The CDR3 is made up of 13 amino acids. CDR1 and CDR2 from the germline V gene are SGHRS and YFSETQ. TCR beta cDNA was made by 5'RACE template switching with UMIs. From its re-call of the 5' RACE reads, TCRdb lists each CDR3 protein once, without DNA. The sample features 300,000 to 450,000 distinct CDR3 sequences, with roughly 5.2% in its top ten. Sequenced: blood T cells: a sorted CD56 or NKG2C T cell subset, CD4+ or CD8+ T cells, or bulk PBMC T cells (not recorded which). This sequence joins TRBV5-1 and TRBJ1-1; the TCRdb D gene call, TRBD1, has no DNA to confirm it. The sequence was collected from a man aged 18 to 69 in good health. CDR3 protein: CASSLTGGRVAFF.